This T cell receptor (beta chain) appears in the sequencing data of a study of cytomegalovirus exposure and HLA in healthy donors. General study results and limits: A link between a missense DCLRE1C variant and TCR beta V- and J-gene trimming emerged from a later analysis. When the data were analyzed later, several of the most significant clusters appeared to be linked to common viral pathogens.

PCR was performed using 60 Vbeta and 13 Jbeta primers. Generated by immunoSEQ multiplex PCR, the TCRdb table keeps only in-frame clones and is missing some. This table has about 180,000 clones, 75% to 85% appearing once. Sampled while nominally healthy, donors likely had unrecorded immune exposures. V lost 6 bases to trimming and J lost 3 bases; unmatched junction nucleotides: 2. The V gene's germline CDR1 is SQVTM and CDR2 ANQGSEA. The CDR3 totals 11 residues. For this clone: Its antigen is still unknown.

Specimen: PBMCs. V and J are TRBV29-1 and TRBJ2-7; 7 nucleotides match TRBD2. This TCR came from a man aged 18 to 35 in good health and CMV-seronegative. The CDR3 coding sequence is TGCAGCGTCAGGACTAGCTACGAGCAGTACTTC. It is translated as CSVRTSYEQYF.